A single sample is the source of the 21 T cell receptor beta chains below, sequenced in a study of cytomegalovirus exposure and HLA in healthy donors. Both 60 Vbeta primers and 13 Jbeta primers went into the PCR. Clones were read by immunoSEQ multiplex PCR, and TCRdb kept only the in-frame ones, dropping some. Here the sample spans 210,000 or so clones, more than 60% being singletons. Sequenced sample: PBMCs. These receptors came from a man between 40 and 49 years old in good health and CMV-seronegative.

V is TRBV9 and J is TRBJ2-5; possible D gene TRBD2, 5 bases. The V and J ends lost 3 bases and 2 bases respectively, with 11 bases between them. This CDR3 is built from 14 residues. In germline, CDR1 is SGDLS, CDR2 YYNGEE. The CDR3 spells CASSAMGVQETQYF. CDR3 coding DNA: TGTGCCAGCAGCGCCATGGGAGTTCAAGAGACCCAGTACTTC.

This chain joins TRBV19 and TRBJ2-7, with D perhaps matching TRBD1 (5 bases). CDR3 length: 16 amino acids. Trimming removed 1 base at V and 0 bases at J, with 13 bases between. Germline-derived CDR1 and CDR2 are LNHDA and SQIVND (reference sequence). CDR3 coding DNA: TGTGCCAGTAGTATAGTGGACATTCAACGCTCCTACGAGCAGTACTTC. Encoded protein: CASSIVDIQRSYEQYF.

The chain joins TRBV6-6 to TRBJ2-7, with 8 positions matching TRBD2. After removal of 2 bases from V and 4 bases from J, the junction contained 7 bases not matched to a gene. The CDR3 is 15 amino acids. From germline, CDR1 is MNHNY and CDR2 SVGAGI (reference sequence). The CDR3 nucleotides are TGTGCCAGCAGTTACGGGCCAGCGGGGGAATACGAGCAGTACTTC. Translating gives CASSYGPAGEYEQYF.

Points on this clone: Additional DNA sequences in this sample encode the identical CDR3. CDR3 sequence reads: CSARRDYEQYF. CDR3 coding DNA: TGCAGTGCTAGGCGGGACTACGAGCAGTACTTC. The chain employs TRBV20-1 and TRBJ2-7; the D gene is possibly TRBD2 (6 bases). CDR1 is DFQATT and CDR2 is SNEGSKA in the germline V gene (reference sequence). V was cut by 3 bases and J by 3 bases, with 6 bases left in between. The CDR3 has 11 residues.

The J gene is TRBJ2-7, the V gene TRBV5-1, with D possibly TRBD1 on 6 matching bases. Looked up from germline, CDR1 is SGHRS and CDR2 is YFSETQ. V was trimmed by 0 bases and J by 7 bases, leaving 14 bases between them. This CDR3 has 14 residues. This chain's CDR3 is CASSLAARGPEQYF. In DNA, the CDR3 is TGCGCCAGCAGCTTGGCGGCCAGGGGCCCAGAGCAGTACTTC. The full variable domain, with the rest looked up from reference TRBV5-1 and TRBJ2-7, is KAGVTQTPRYLIKTRGQQVTLSCSPISGHRSVSWYQQTPGQGLQFLFEYFSETQRNKGNFPGRFSGRQFSNSRSEMNVSTLELGDSALYLCASSLAARGPEQYFGPGTRLTVT.

The V call is TRBV5-8, the J call TRBJ1-1; the match to TRBD1 covers 9 bases. The CDR3 sequence is 15 residues long. After removal of 1 base from V and 5 bases from J, the junction contained 6 bases not matched to a gene. CDR1 SGHTS and CDR2 YDEGEE come from the germline V gene. The CDR3 region is CASSLRDRVRTEAFF. CDR3 coding DNA: TGTGCCAGCAGCTTGCGGGACAGGGTGAGGACTGAAGCTTTCTTT.

The rearrangement links TRBV5-6 to TRBJ2-1; 7 bases align to TRBD2. The CDR3 length is 18 residues. After removal of 2 bases from V and 4 bases from J, the junction contained 15 bases not matched to a gene. Germline CDR1 and CDR2: SGHDT and YYEEEE. This CDR3 is CASSLSLGSLAAYNEQFF. The CDR3 nucleotides read TGTGCCAGCAGCTTATCCTTAGGGTCCCTAGCGGCATACAATGAGCAGTTCTTC. Filled out from reference TRBV5-6 and TRBJ2-1, the complete variable domain reads DAGVTQSPTHLIKTRGQQVTLRCSPKSGHDTVSWYQQALGQGPQFIFQYYEEEERQRGNFPDRFSGHQFPNYSSELNVNALLLGDSALYLCASSLSLGSLAAYNEQFFGPGTRLTVL.

The chain combines TRBV15 with TRBJ2-5; no firm D call. Germline CDR1 reads LNHNV; CDR2 reads YYDKDF (reference sequence). This CDR3 comprises 13 residues. With 0 bases removed from V and 5 bases from J, the gap between germline ends came to 7 bases. The CDR3: CATSRDRWETQYF. DNA of the CDR3: TGTGCCACCAGCAGAGACAGGTGGGAGACCCAGTACTTC.

The chain links TRBV5-1 to TRBJ2-7, with 8 bases lining up with TRBD1. CDR1 and CDR2 (germline): SGHRS, YFSETQ. This CDR3 has 17 residues. J was trimmed by 2 bases and V by 0 bases; bases with no gene match: 10. CDR3 protein: CASSLAYGRGLPYEQYF. The DNA of the CDR3 is TGCGCCAGCAGCTTGGCCTACGGCAGGGGGCTTCCCTACGAGCAGTACTTC.

V usage is TRBV7-2 and J usage is TRBJ2-1; 10 nucleotides line up with TRBD2. CDR3 length: 16 residues. J lost 0 bases, V lost 5 bases, and 4 bases had no gene match. Germline V gene sequence: CDR1 SGHTA, CDR2 FQGNSA. CDR3 coding DNA: TGTGCCAGCAGCCTTAGCGGGGGGAGCTCCTACAATGAGCAGTTCTTC. Its protein product is CASSLSGGSSYNEQFF.

The V and J genes are TRBV19 and TRBJ1-2; D is unclear. The CDR3 runs to 13 residues. Trimming took 4 bases from V and 2 from J, leaving 8 bases between them. Germline CDR1 is LNHDA and CDR2 is SQIVND (reference sequence). The CDR3 loop reads CASSKAGNYGYTF. The CDR3 DNA reads TGTGCCAGTAGTAAGGCGGGAAACTATGGCTACACCTTC.

The chain joins TRBV5-8 to TRBJ1-5; TRBD1 matches 10 bases. Looked up from germline, CDR1 is SGHTS and CDR2 is YDEGEE. This CDR3 comprises 15 residues. V was pared by 0 bases and J by 7 bases, with 4 bases of the junction left unmatched. CDR3 region: CASSLGQGAGQPQHF. The CDR3 DNA sequence: TGTGCCAGCAGCTTGGGACAGGGGGCCGGGCAGCCCCAGCATTTT. Full variable domain (remainder filled in from reference TRBV5-8 and TRBJ1-5): EAGVTQSPTHLIKTRGQQATLRCSPISGHTSVYWYQQALGLGLQFLLWYDEGEERNRGNFPPRFSGRQFPNYSSELNVNALELEDSALYLCASSLGQGAGQPQHFGDGTRLSIL.

This chain links TRBV28 with TRBJ2-2, with D possibly being TRBD1 (5 bases). The germline V gene encodes CDR1 MDHEN and CDR2 SYDVKM. The V gene lost 4 bases and the J gene lost 1 base, with 10 bases spanning the gap. The CDR3 contains 15 residues. In DNA form, the CDR3 reads TGTGCCAGCAGTTCCCGAAGGGGGAACACCGGGGAGCTGTTTTTT. It specifies CASSSRRGNTGELFF.

There are a few counts of this clone. V usage is TRBV10-3 and J usage is TRBJ1-1; D is uncertain. With 2 bases removed from V and 1 base from J, the gap between germline ends came to 5 bases. This CDR3 comprises 13 residues. CDR1 is ENHRY, CDR2 SYGVKD, per germline. CDR3 coding DNA: TGTGCCATCAGTGAGACACAGAACACTGAAGCTTTCTTT. The encoded protein is CAISETQNTEAFF.

The CDR3 protein is CASGLGPAGGSVYF. The CDR3 DNA reads as TGTGCTAGTGGTTTGGGTCCAGCGGGGGGCTCGGTGTATTTT. The chain uses TRBV12-5 and TRBJ2-3; 9 positions match TRBD2. J was trimmed by 14 bases and V by 1 base; bases with no gene match: 10. The CDR3 totals 14 residues. CDR1 is LGHNT and CDR2 is FRNRAP in the germline V gene. Drawing the rest from reference TRBV12-5 and TRBJ2-3, the complete variable domain is DARVTQTPRHKVTEMGQEVTMRCQPILGHNTVFWYRQTMMQGLELLAYFRNRAPLDDSGMPKDRFSAEMPDATLATLKIQPSEPRDSAVYFCASGLGPAGGSVYFGPGTRLTVL.

The chain employs TRBV5-5 and TRBJ1-5; tentatively, D is TRBD1 (6 bases). Per germline, CDR1 SGHKS and CDR2 YYEKEE (reference sequence). Trimming took off 4 bases at V and 2 bases at J, with 7 bases between the two ends. The CDR3 contains 13 residues. CDR3 bases: TGTGCCAGCAGCCGGACAGGCAATCAGCCCCAGCATTTT. This translates into CASSRTGNQPQHF.

The table lists this clone with a count of one. The identical CDR3 is also encoded by other nucleotide sequences in the sample. This chain links TRBV6-6 with TRBJ1-6; 8 positions agree with TRBD1. The CDR3 is made up of 14 amino acids. Trimming took 6 bases from V and 8 from J; bases not matched to a gene: 6. Germline lookup yields CDR1 MNHNY and CDR2 SVGAGI (reference sequence). The CDR3 bases are TGTGCCAGCAGGCCCGACAGGGGCGATTCACCCCTCCACTTT. Translating it yields CASRPDRGDSPLHF.

CDR3 nucleotide sequence: TGTGCCAGCTCACCACCGGTCCAGGGGGGTTACGAGCAGTACTTC. Translated, it gives CASSPPVQGGYEQYF. The chain recombines TRBV18 with TRBJ2-5, with D tentatively TRBD1 (7 bases). The DNA end is more similar to TRBJ2-7, so the J call may be wrong. Germline-derived CDR1 and CDR2 are KGHSH and LQKENI. The CDR3 has 15 amino acids.

The chain is built from TRBV4-1 and TRBJ2-5; a weak D match, TRBD2 (6 bases). The CDR3 has 14 amino acids. V dropped 4 bases and J dropped 3 bases, with 12 bases sitting between them. Germline V lookup: CDR1 MGHRA, CDR2 YSYEKL. The CDR3 nucleotides read TGCGCCAGCAGCCCGAGCGGCGGGGAAGAGACCCAGTACTTC. This gives the protein CASSPSGGEETQYF.

The chain couples TRBV4-3 to TRBJ2-1, with D perhaps TRBD2 (7 bases). The germline CDR1 and CDR2 sequences are LGHNA and YSLEER. V was trimmed by 6 bases and J by 8 bases, leaving 20 bases between them. The CDR3 has 15 residues. The CDR3 DNA reads TGCGCCAGCAGTCGTGGGGGGGCTGGGTACGATGAGCAGTTCTTC. Protein product: CASSRGGAGYDEQFF.

This rearrangement joins TRBV28 to TRBJ2-1, with D maybe TRBD1 (6 bases). V was trimmed by 5 bases and J by 8 bases, leaving 19 bases between them. CDR1 MDHEN and CDR2 SYDVKM come from the germline V gene. The CDR3 runs to 15 residues. For the CDR3, the DNA is TGTGCCAGCAGTCTTGGTGGTGGGGGCTGGGATGAGCAGTTCTTC. It codes for CASSLGGGGWDEQFF. Full variable domain (outside the CDR3, taken from reference TRBV28 and TRBJ2-1): DVKVTQSSRYLVKRTGEKVFLECVQDMDHENMFWYRQDPGLGLRLIYFSYDVKMKEKGDIPEGYSVSREKKERFSLILESASTNQTSMYLCASSLGGGGWDEQFFGPGTRLTVL.